A single sample is the source of the 17 T cell receptor beta chains below, sequenced in a study of neoadjuvant nivolumab and ipilimumab in lung cancer. The assay was immunoSEQ multiplex PCR, and TCRdb's table has in-frame clones only and misses some. The top ten hold under 12% of the sample, which has some 5,000 clones, about 73% seen once. The source was tumor tissue, collected after neoadjuvant nivolumab, alone or with ipilimumab, at or shortly before surgery. These receptors all come from an adult with non-small cell lung cancer.

The chain combines TRBV7-2 with TRBJ2-2, with 7 nucleotides matching TRBD2. Trimming took 1 base from V and 1 from J; bases not matched to a gene: 3. The CDR3 has 16 amino acids. CDR1 SGHTA and CDR2 FQGNSA come from the germline V gene. The CDR3 here is CASSLVASGNTGELFF. CDR3 DNA: TGTGCCAGCAGCTTAGTGGCTAGCGGGAACACCGGGGAGCTGTTTTTT.

V and J are TRBV11-2 and TRBJ1-2; 10 nucleotides match TRBD1. Trimming cost V 0 bases and J 5 bases; bases outside gene matches: 6. The CDR3 loop spans 16 amino acids. Per germline, CDR1 SGHAT and CDR2 FQNNGV. The DNA of the CDR3 is TGTGCCAGCAGCTTAGATGGGGGGACAGGGGTTTATGGCTACACCTTC. Translating it yields CASSLDGGTGVYGYTF. The complete variable domain, with remaining parts taken from reference TRBV11-2 and TRBJ1-2, reads EAGVAQSPRYKIIEKRQSVAFWCNPISGHATLYWYQQILGQGPKLLIQFQNNGVVDDSQLPKDRFSAERLKGVDSTLKIQPAKLEDSAVYLCASSLDGGTGVYGYTFGSGTRLTVV.

The chain carries TRBV6-1 and TRBJ2-7, with D unresolved. The V gene lost 3 bases and the J gene lost 2 bases, with 11 bases spanning the gap. This CDR3 is built from 14 residues. Germline V lookup: CDR1 MNHNS, CDR2 SASEGT. The CDR3 is CASSDTGRTYEQYV. The CDR3 nucleotides read TGTGCCAGCAGTGATACCGGGCGAACCTACGAGCAGTACGTC.

Details on this clone: The junction and the germline gene differ at one end; a read error may be behind it. The chain's CDR3 is CASSSWTGSYF. In DNA, the CDR3 is TGTGCCAGCAGTTCCTGGACAGGGTCTTACTTT. The rearrangement joins TRBV6-6 to TRBJ2-3, with 8 bases aligning to TRBD1. From germline, CDR1 is MNHNY and CDR2 SVGAGI (reference sequence). CDR3 length: 11 residues.

The chain recombines TRBV7-2 with TRBJ2-3; the match to TRBD2 covers 11 bases. Germline V lookup: CDR1 SGHTA, CDR2 FQGNSA. CDR3 length: 19 amino acids. V gave up 5 bases and J gave up 2 bases; unmatched junction bases: 15. Written as DNA, the CDR3 is TGTGCCAGCAGCCGCATTAAGGGGACTAGCGGAGTATCCACAGATACGCAGTATTTT. This encodes CASSRIKGTSGVSTDTQYF.

The rearrangement uses TRBV7-8 and TRBJ1-1; a weak D match, TRBD1 (6 bases). The CDR3 length is 12 residues. Germline values: CDR1 SGHVS, CDR2 FQNEAQ. V gave up 5 bases and J gave up 7 bases, with 11 bases separating them. CDR3 bases: TGTGCCAGCAGCAGGACAGAGTTTGAAGCTTTCTTT. It codes for CASSRTEFEAFF.

In DNA, the CDR3 is TGTGCCAGCAGTCAGACAGTCGATACGCAGTATTTT. Encoded protein: CASSQTVDTQYF. The gene calls are TRBV6-6 and TRBJ2-3, with a tentative D call TRBD1 (5 bases). From germline, CDR1 is MNHNY and CDR2 SVGAGI (reference sequence). This CDR3 is 12 amino acids long. With 5 bases removed from V and 6 bases from J, the gap between germline ends came to 9 bases.

The rearrangement uses TRBV6-5 and TRBJ1-1; D possibly corresponds to TRBD1 (5 bases). The CDR3 contains 13 residues. V shed 2 bases and J shed 5 bases, with 9 bases lying between them. The germline V gene encodes CDR1 MNHEY and CDR2 SVGAGI. CDR3 nucleotide sequence: TGTGCCAGCAGTTACAGGGGAGGGACTGAAGCTTTCTTT. It codes for CASSYRGGTEAFF.

This sequence joins TRBV27 and TRBJ1-5; D unclear. With 2 bases removed from V and 3 bases from J, the gap between germline ends came to 5 bases. This CDR3 contains 13 residues. CDR1 is MNHEY and CDR2 is SMNVEV in the germline V gene (reference sequence). The CDR3 DNA sequence: TGTGCCAGCAGTTTAATGGACAATCAGCCCCAGCATTTT. Amino acid sequence: CASSLMDNQPQHF.

This clone was detected only a few times. J is TRBJ2-7 and V is TRBV7-9; TRBD2 matches at 13 bases. Germline V gene lookup returns CDR1 SEHNR and CDR2 FQNEAQ (reference sequence). The CDR3 has 17 amino acids. Losses at the gene ends were 5 bases for V and 2 bases for J; bases not matched to a gene: 9. CDR3 region: CASSQNRLAGGPYEQYF. For the CDR3, the DNA is TGTGCCAGCAGCCAAAACCGACTAGCGGGGGGCCCCTACGAGCAGTACTTC.

The gene calls are TRBV19 and TRBJ2-3; perhaps D is TRBD1 or TRBD2 (5 bases each). The CDR3 has 15 amino acids. V was trimmed by 4 bases and J by 4 bases, leaving 15 bases between them. Germline CDR1 reads LNHDA; CDR2 reads SQIVND (reference sequence). Written as DNA, the CDR3 is TGTGCCAGTAGTACCGGGGCTAGTGGGGCAGATACGCAGTATTTT. Residues: CASSTGASGADTQYF.

The chain carries TRBV7-2 and TRBJ2-1; possible D gene TRBD2, 5 bases. The germline V and J ends were trimmed by 5 bases and 0 bases, with 8 bases remaining between them. CDR3 length: 14 amino acids. Germline-derived CDR1 and CDR2 are SGHTA and FQGNSA. This chain's CDR3 is CASSTGSSYNEQFF. The CDR3 nucleotides read TGTGCCAGCAGCACTGGGAGCTCCTACAATGAGCAGTTCTTC.

This rearrangement joins TRBV7-2 to TRBJ2-6; 12 bases line up with TRBD1. Unmatched junction bases numbered 6, after V lost 5 bases and J lost 4 bases. The germline V gene has CDR1 SGHTA and CDR2 FQGNSA. The CDR3 is made up of 17 amino acids. The DNA of the CDR3 is TGTGCCAGCAGCCCGGGACAGGGGGCGACCGGGGCCAACGTCCTGACTTTC. Protein: CASSPGQGATGANVLTF.

The chain employs TRBV7-9 and TRBJ1-1; D remains ambiguous. This CDR3 has 13 residues. The V gene's germline CDR1 is SEHNR and CDR2 FQNEAQ (reference sequence). V was clipped by 4 bases and J by 1 base, with 7 bases between them. CDR3 residues: CASSSQWNTEAFF. For the CDR3, the DNA is TGTGCCAGCAGCTCACAGTGGAACACTGAAGCTTTCTTT. Based on the CDR3 plus reference TRBV7-9 and TRBJ1-1, the full variable domain is DTGVSQNPRHKITKRGQNVTFRCDPISEHNRLYWYRQTLGQGPEFLTYFQNEAQLEKSRLLSDRFSAERPKGSFSTLEIQRTEQGDSAMYLCASSSQWNTEAFFGQGTRLTVV.

The chain uses TRBV6-1 and TRBJ1-1; D possibly corresponds to TRBD1 (5 bases). Germline V lookup: CDR1 MNHNS, CDR2 SASEGT. The CDR3 is 14 amino acids. V gave up 2 bases and J gave up 0 bases, with 7 bases separating them. The CDR3 spells CASSEPGMNTEAFF. CDR3 in DNA: TGTGCCAGCAGTGAACCAGGGATGAACACTGAAGCTTTCTTT.

This sequence joins TRBV6-5 and TRBJ2-5, with TRBD1 matching over 7 bases. The junction had 12 bases not matched to a gene; V was cut back by 6 bases and J by 5 bases. CDR1 is MNHEY and CDR2 is SVGAGI in the germline V gene. The CDR3 spans 15 residues. The CDR3 DNA sequence: TGTGCCAGCAGCCTAAGGAAGGGGGCTAAGGAGACCCAGTACTTC. Its protein is CASSLRKGAKETQYF.

The chain has TRBV28 and TRBJ1-4; D remains ambiguous. Germline loops: CDR1 MDHEN, CDR2 SYDVKM. This CDR3 contains 14 residues. Trimming cost V 5 bases and J 0 bases, with 7 bases left between them. The CDR3 DNA sequence: TGTGCCAGCAGTCCGCTGTCAACTAATGAAAAACTGTTTTTT. It codes for CASSPLSTNEKLFF. The whole variable domain, remainder taken from reference TRBV28 and TRBJ1-4, is DVKVTQSSRYLVKRTGEKVFLECVQDMDHENMFWYRQDPGLGLRLIYFSYDVKMKEKGDIPEGYSVSREKKERFSLILESASTNQTSMYLCASSPLSTNEKLFFGSGTQLSVL.